This T cell receptor beta chain was captured by sequencing in a study of T cells in Graves' hyperthyroidism and ophthalmopathy (dated by TCRdb to about 2019). As for the study more broadly: Peripheral blood samples were taken at initial diagnosis, before any treatment was given. A discovery cohort of about 96 patients, approximately 45 with Graves' ophthalmopathy and 55 to 65 with stable Graves' hyperthyroidism, was used to find distinguishing TCR V-J signatures. Prospective prediction of ophthalmopathy was tested in an independent validation cohort consisting of 18 to 20 hyperthyroidism patients and more than 15 patients who later progressed to ophthalmopathy. The 100 or so discovery patients were divided at random into training and test sets in a 7:3 ratio. In addition, the study compared T-cell repertoires in thyroid tissue and in blood from roughly 6 Graves' hyperthyroidism patients. Once sampling was done, hyperthyroidism patients were given methimazole at a starting dose of 30 mg daily, whereas ophthalmopathy patients were given high-dose intravenous methylprednisolone. The paper describes TCR Vbeta CDR3 sequencing of 135 peripheral blood samples, made up of under 50 ophthalmopathy patients, 70 to 75 hyperthyroidism patients and roughly 17 progressor patients.

Here is what the overall study found, with its caveats: Most expanded thyroid clonotypes (frequency above 0.001) were also detected in blood, a finding suggesting that blood repertoires may reflect thyroid immune responses. Sample size was not statistically predetermined, and investigators were not blinded to group allocation. In cross-validation, a model built on a 13 V-J signature told ophthalmopathy apart from stable hyperthyroidism with just under 90% sensitivity and approximately 84% specificity, and in testing the same model reached 80%/75%. In validation, the model predicted progression to ophthalmopathy a median of roughly 6.1 months before onset, with roughly 71% sensitivity and about 72% specificity.

The V end loses 3 bases and the J end loses 0 bases, and a stretch of 8 bases separates them. Taken from the germline V gene (reference sequence), the CDR1 and CDR2 loops are DFQATT and SNEGSKA. The CDR3 starts with the cysteine, ends with the phenylalanine, and has 13 residues. The CDR3 DNA has 39 bases and is translated from base 1. Graves' hyperthyroidism was defined as stable when no progression to ophthalmopathy occurred over 18 months of follow-up. Hyperthyroidism patients were newly diagnosed, with disease duration under 2 months, and aged 18 to 65 years. Exclusion was applied to patients with uncontrolled infections, other autoimmune diseases, pregnancy or lactation. Diagnoses relied on clinical symptoms, serum thyroxine and TRAb, thyroid ultrasound and orbital computed tomography. PBMCs were isolated from about 10 ml of fresh peripheral blood by Ficoll-Paque density gradient centrifugation. Total RNA was extracted using Trizol reagent, and RNA quality was assessed on an Agilent 2100 Bioanalyzer.

TCR beta CDR3 regions were amplified from RNA transcripts. The TCR CDR3 was subjected to a first round of RT-PCR using the HTBI primer set and the Qiagen OneStep RT-PCR kit. Libraries were constructed in a second round of multiplex PCR, after which size selection and purification were performed. The libraries were sequenced on an Illumina HiSeq2000 using paired-end 100 bp reads. Concerning the study's data processing: SOAPnuke was used to process the raw data, with reads discarded if the reads contained adapters or uncalled bases, had a mean Phred below 15, or lacked an exact constant-primer or identifier match. COPE v1.2.5 was used to merge high-quality paired reads, and clonotypes were defined as unique nucleotide sequences. MiTCR v1.1 was used to align clonotypes to the IMGT TRBV, TRBD and TRBJ reference segments. Analysis was restricted to V-J combinations with a frequency above 0.0001, which covered roughly 99% of repertoires. The TCS score was defined as F50 (clonal expansion) divided by E x V (chaos), with BLOSUM62-based TCRdist calculated between CDR3 peptides within each V-J. Welch's t-statistics and random forest reduced around 550 V-J features to roughly 13, which were used in a naive Bayes classifier (R e1071). TCRdb passed the public sequencing reads through fastp at Q25 and MiXCR, retaining productive beta sequences. Entries are consolidated by CDR3 protein sequence, retaining the most common genes and DNA. The V and J calls reflect TCRdb's pipeline rather than the authors' work. For this sample the table gives around 600,000 distinct CDR3 sequences, of which around 14% were detected only once. The ten top clones hold 7.3% of the sample.

About this clonotype itself: Its antigen has not been determined. No qualities accompany the bases; no much larger clone lies one base away.

This sequence uses TRBV20-1 and TRBJ1-1, with no confidently assigned D gene. This receptor was obtained from a woman in her twenties or thirties with Graves' hyperthyroidism. The sequenced sample was blood. CDR3 region: CSASYSMNTEAFF. At the DNA level, the sequence is TGCAGTGCTAGCTACTCAATGAACACTGAAGCTTTCTTT.